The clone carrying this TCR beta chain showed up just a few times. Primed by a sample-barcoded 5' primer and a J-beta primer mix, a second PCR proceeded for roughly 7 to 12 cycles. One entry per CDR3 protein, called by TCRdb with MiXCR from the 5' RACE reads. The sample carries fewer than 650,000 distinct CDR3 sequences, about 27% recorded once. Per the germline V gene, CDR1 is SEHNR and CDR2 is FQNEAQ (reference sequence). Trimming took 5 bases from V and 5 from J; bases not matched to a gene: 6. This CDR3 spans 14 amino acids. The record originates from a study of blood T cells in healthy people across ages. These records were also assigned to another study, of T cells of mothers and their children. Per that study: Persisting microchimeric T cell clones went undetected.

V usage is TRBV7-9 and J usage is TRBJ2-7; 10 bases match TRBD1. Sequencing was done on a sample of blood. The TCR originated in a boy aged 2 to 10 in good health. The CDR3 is CASSRPGQGNEQYF. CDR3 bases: TGTGCCAGCAGCCGACCGGGACAGGGGAACGAGCAGTACTTC.